The clone carrying this TCR beta chain was picked up a small number of times. The target antigen is unknown. The data stem from a study of T cell repertoires in cytomegalovirus infection. Study in general: The study used recently identified HLA-C-restricted and well-studied HLA-B-restricted CMV epitopes. Evidence of both CMV infection and a matching HLA type came from public TCR beta signatures.

TCRdb reprocessed the reads via MiXCR and lists one record per CDR3 protein. Found here are 140,000 to 150,000 distinct CDR3 sequences, 32% of them singletons; the top ten hold around 50%. The CDR3 contains 16 residues. CDR1 LNHDA and CDR2 SQIVND come from the germline V gene (reference sequence). The V segment lost 4 bases and the J segment 5 bases; nucleotides outside the gene matches: 11. The gene calls are TRBV19 and TRBJ1-5; 7 bases map to TRBD1. Sequenced material: CD8+ T cells from cultured PBMCs, taken from culture after CMV antigen stimulation. This TCR was recovered from a human donor in good health (CMV status not recorded). Some clones in this sample may be carry-over from other donors' samples. The CDR3 DNA is TGTGCCAGTAGTACCCTGGGACAGAATACCTATCAGCCCCAGCATTTT. Amino acids: CASSTLGQNTYQPQHF.